Each of the 18 T cell receptor beta chains below was sequenced from the same sample in a study of patients and donors after allogeneic stem cell transplantation. From the RT-PCR reads, TCRdb called clonotypes with MiXCR, one entry per CDR3 protein. This sample has about 960,000 distinct CDR3 sequences, with over 15% found just once. The specimen sequenced was blood, either unsorted or a sorted T cell fraction (not recorded which). The source is a human donor who was either an allogeneic HSCT recipient or a stem cell or donor lymphocyte infusion donor (not recorded which). It is not recorded whose cells these are; they may come from a transplant donor.

The rearrangement uses TRBV11-2 and TRBJ1-2; D gene ambiguous. CDR3 size: 15 residues. V gave up 5 bases and J gave up 6 bases, with 19 bases separating them. Germline V gene data show CDR1 as SGHAT and CDR2 as FQNNGV. The CDR3 loop is CASSPAFGLRDGYTF. The CDR3 DNA sequence: TGTGCCAGCAGCCCCGCATTTGGTCTACGGGATGGCTACACCTTC.

This clonotype was seen a few times. The rearrangement links TRBV12-3 or TRBV12-4 to TRBJ2-1, with 12 bases lining up with TRBD2. The CDR3 length is 18 residues. The trim removed 2 bases at V and 7 bases at J, leaving 12 bases unmatched. CDR3 region: CASSLTGLAGLSGNEQFF. The CDR3 nucleotides read TGTGCCAGCAGTTTAACGGGACTAGCGGGCCTCTCCGGTAATGAGCAGTTCTTC.

CDR3 protein: CAWRSIKGTGELFF. CDR3 coding DNA: TGTGCCTGGAGATCAATCAAGGGAACCGGGGAGCTGTTTTTT. The rearrangement joins TRBV30 to TRBJ2-2; D not certain. Germline lookup yields CDR1 GTSNPN and CDR2 SVGIG (reference sequence). With 3 bases removed from V and 5 bases from J, the gap between germline ends came to 13 bases. The CDR3 is made up of 14 amino acids.

In its sample, this clonotype was seen many times. The chain has TRBV12-3 or TRBV12-4 and TRBJ2-1; possibly TRBD2 for D (6 bases). There are 14 residues in the CDR3. The V and J ends lost 6 bases and 8 bases respectively, with 17 bases between them. The CDR3 DNA reads TGTGCCAGCAGCACGACTAGACGGGGTGATGAGCAGTTCTTC. It specifies CASSTTRRGDEQFF.

V gene TRBV20-1 combines with J gene TRBJ2-1, with D perhaps matching TRBD2 (5 bases). V was pared by 2 bases and J by 0 bases, with 14 bases between. There are 16 residues in the CDR3. Germline values: CDR1 DFQATT, CDR2 SNEGSKA (reference sequence). The CDR3 DNA reads TGCAGTGCTAGATCTCTCGGGGATAGCTCCTACAATGAGCAGTTCTTC. This codes for CSARSLGDSSYNEQFF.

This clonotype has a handful of counts. The chain combines TRBV6-5 with TRBJ2-7, with 7 nucleotides matching TRBD1. CDR1 is MNHEY and CDR2 is SVGAGI in the germline V gene. Trimming cost V 2 bases and J 4 bases; bases outside gene matches: 5. There are 14 residues in the CDR3. The CDR3 DNA reads as TGTGCCAGCAGTTACCAAGACAGGGCTTACGAGCAGTACTTC. Residues: CASSYQDRAYEQYF.

This clonotype was seen ten or more times. J is TRBJ1-2 and V is TRBV7-2, with TRBD1 matching 9 bases. With V trimmed by 1 base and J by 4 bases, 7 bases remained unmatched. Per germline, CDR1 SGHTA and CDR2 FQGNSA. The CDR3 runs 16 residues. Here the CDR3 DNA reads TGTGCCAGCAGCTTAGGAGATACAGGGGGCGCCTATGGCTACACCTTC. It codes for CASSLGDTGGAYGYTF. The variable domain in full, completed from reference TRBV7-2 and TRBJ1-2, reads GAGVSQSPSNKVTEKGKDVELRCDPISGHTALYWYRQSLGQGLEFLIYFQGNSAPDKSGLPSDRFSAERTGGSVSTLTIQRTQQEDSAVYLCASSLGDTGGAYGYTFGSGTRLTVV.

The J gene is TRBJ2-2, the V gene TRBV7-9; maybe TRBD1 (5 bases). Germline loops: CDR1 SEHNR, CDR2 FQNEAQ (reference sequence). The CDR3 runs to 15 residues. The V end lost 3 bases, the J end lost 3 bases, and 11 bases lay between the germline ends. CDR3 sequence: CASSLAVGDTGELFF. The CDR3 nucleotides are TGTGCCAGCAGCTTGGCAGTAGGGGACACCGGGGAGCTGTTTTTT.

This clonotype occurred a few times. The J gene is TRBJ2-7, the V gene TRBV15, with TRBD1 identical over 7 bases. V shed 0 bases, J shed 5 bases, and the junction held 7 bases outside the gene matches. CDR3 length: 15 amino acids. The germline V gene has CDR1 LNHNV and CDR2 YYDKDF (reference sequence). The CDR3 coding sequence is TGTGCCACCAGCAGAGATTCGGGACAGCAAGACGAGCAGTACTTC. The encoded protein is CATSRDSGQQDEQYF.

This clonotype was seen a few times. This chain connects TRBV12-3 or TRBV12-4 to TRBJ1-2, with D perhaps matching TRBD1 (6 bases). The CDR3 spans 12 residues. V was pared by 6 bases and J by 6 bases, with 11 bases between. For the CDR3, the DNA is TGTGCCAGCAGCCCGGACAGAAATGGCTACACCTTC. Protein sequence: CASSPDRNGYTF.

The rearrangement links TRBV12-3 or TRBV12-4 to TRBJ2-7; D possibly corresponds to TRBD2 (5 bases). The CDR3 is 14 residues long. Trimming pared 4 bases from V and 4 bases from J, leaving 14 bases between. CDR3 amino acids: CASSWTAAWYEQYF. DNA for the CDR3: TGTGCCAGCAGTTGGACTGCCGCCTGGTACGAGCAGTACTTC.

The V gene is TRBV2, the J gene TRBJ2-5; the match to TRBD2 covers 8 bases. The trim removed 0 bases at V and 4 bases at J, leaving 7 bases unmatched. The CDR3 extends over 16 amino acids. Germline V gene data show CDR1 as SNHLY and CDR2 as FYNNEI. The CDR3 DNA is TGTGCCAGCAGTGAAGCTAGGGGACTAGGTGTAGAGACCCAGTACTTC. The encoded protein is CASSEARGLGVETQYF.

The chain recombines TRBV2 with TRBJ1-5; D is unresolved. V was pared by 4 bases and J by 5 bases, with 12 bases between. The germline gives CDR1 SNHLY, CDR2 FYNNEI. This CDR3 has 14 residues. Here the CDR3 DNA reads TGTGCCAGCAGTGTGAACTTCGCTGATCAGCCCCAGCATTTT. This sequence encodes CASSVNFADQPQHF.

This chain joins TRBV20-1 and TRBJ2-1; D gene unclear. CDR3 size: 14 residues. CDR1 and CDR2 from the germline V gene are DFQATT and SNEGSKA (reference sequence). The V end lost 4 bases, the J end lost 2 bases, and 12 bases lay between the germline ends. In nucleotides, the CDR3 is TGCAGTGCTACCGTCCCCCCCGCCTACAATGAGCAGTTCTTC. It translates to CSATVPPAYNEQFF.

This clonotype was picked up many times. At one end, the junction sequence differs from germline, possibly due to a read error. This sequence joins TRBV12-3 or TRBV12-4 and TRBJ2-2, with 14 bases matching TRBD2. The CDR3 contains 16 residues. CDR3 bases: TGTGCCAGCAGTCCCGGGACTAGCGGGAGATCTGGGGAGTTGTTTTTT. Its translation is CASSPGTSGRSGELFF.

This rearrangement joins TRBV9 to TRBJ2-7, with 8 positions matching TRBD1. The CDR3 covers 14 residues. Germline V CDR1 and CDR2: SGDLS, YYNGEE. V lost 4 bases and J lost 5; bases outside the gene matches: 8. The CDR3 DNA is TGTGCCAGCAGCATCGGACAGGGTACAGACGAGCAGTACTTC. Protein: CASSIGQGTDEQYF.

The CDR3 region has the DNA TGTGCCAGCAGCCAAGCAAAGGTGTACAGGGAGCTGTTTTTT. Translating it yields CASSQAKVYRELFF. This rearrangement joins TRBV3-1 to TRBJ2-2; no reliable D call. This CDR3 comprises 14 residues. CDR1 is LGHDT, CDR2 YNNKEL, per germline (reference sequence). V was cut by 1 base and J by 9 bases, with 12 bases left in between.

The chain uses TRBV21-1 and TRBJ2-7; whether TRBD1, the table's D call, matches the DNA was not checked. TRBV21-1 is labeled a pseudogene. This CDR3 is built from 12 residues. This chain's CDR3 is CASSKDRWEQYF. Written as DNA, the CDR3 is TGTGCCAGCAGCAAAGACAGGTGGGAGCAGTACTTC.